The 22 T cell receptor beta chains in this list originate from one sample, sequenced in a study of T cell clonality in common variable immunodeficiency. Study-wide findings and caveats: Common variable immunodeficiency TCR beta sequences reportedly had fewer deletions and N-nucleotide insertions.

No antigen is known for these receptors. TCRdb's copy holds only in-frame clones and misses some; the assay was immunoSEQ multiplex PCR. The sample is made up of about 33,000 clones, none counted only once. The sample comprised peripheral blood mononuclear cells. These receptor sequences come from a human donor with common variable immunodeficiency.

Comments on this clone: The sequence runs out 3 residues before the end of the CDR3; the remainder is reconstructed from the germline J gene. V is TRBV18 and J is TRBJ2-3; 8 bases match TRBD1. Germline CDR1 is KGHSH and CDR2 is LQKENI. V lost 4 bases to trimming and J lost 3 bases; unmatched junction nucleotides: 3. The CDR3 spans 14 residues. The sequenced part of the CDR3 DNA is TGTGCCAGCTCACGACAGGGGTTGACAGATACG. Translation: CASSRQGLTDT. In full, the CDR3 reads CASSRQGLTDTQYF.

Note on this clone: The read gets to within 3 residues of the CDR3 end, and the germline J gene fills in the rest. This sample also contains other DNA sequences that code for the same CDR3. The chain is built from TRBV18 and TRBJ1-3, with a tentative D call TRBD1 (5 bases). The CDR3 is 14 amino acids. Germline CDR1 reads KGHSH; CDR2 reads LQKENI. Deletions cut 2 bases from V and 2 bases from J, with 7 bases between. The covered CDR3 bases are TGTGCCAGCTCACCAGGGACTACTGGAAACACC. It codes for CASSPGTTGNT. The complete CDR3 sequence is CASSPGTTGNTIYF.

This clone was seen many times. The CDR3 is CAWSVGEAGAFF. CDR3 bases read: TGTGCCTGGAGTGTAGGAGAGGCGGGA. The rearrangement uses TRBV30 and TRBJ1-1; D gene unclear. The read gets to within 3 residues of the CDR3 end, and the germline J gene fills in the rest. The CDR3 sequence is 12 residues long. In germline, CDR1 is GTSNPN, CDR2 SVGIG (reference sequence).

This clone was observed many times. The CDR3 goes on 3 residues after the read ends, and that part is filled in from the germline J gene. The chain carries TRBV6-1 and TRBJ2-3; a weak D match, TRBD2 (6 bases). This CDR3 has 15 amino acids. The germline V and J ends were trimmed by 3 bases and 0 bases, with 10 bases remaining between them. The germline gives CDR1 MNHNS, CDR2 SASEGT. CDR3 protein: CASSDLGTSTDTQYF. The sequenced CDR3 bases are TGTGCCAGCAGTGATCTCGGGACTAGCACAGATACG.

This clone was recorded at least ten times. The read stops 3 residues short of the end of the CDR3; the missing end is completed from the germline J gene. Other nucleotide sequences in the sample specify the same CDR3. The rearrangement uses TRBV5-1 and TRBJ2-3; D remains unclear. Trimming pared 1 base from V and 5 bases from J, leaving 2 bases between. Germline CDR1 is SGHRS and CDR2 is YFSETQ. This CDR3 has 11 residues. This CDR3 is CASSLQDTQYF. CDR3 bases read: TGCGCCAGCAGCTTGCAAGATACG.

To note about this clone: The read finishes 3 residues shy of the CDR3 end, and the germline J gene is used to complete it. V is TRBV11-1 and J is TRBJ2-5, with TRBD1 matching 7 bases. The CDR3 is made up of 15 amino acids. Germline assignment: CDR1 SGHAT and CDR2 FQDESV (reference sequence). The trim removed 5 bases at V and 4 bases at J, leaving 10 bases unmatched. This CDR3 is CASSRFGTVGETQYF. CDR3 DNA, as far as it was read: TGTGCCAGCAGCAGATTTGGGACAGTGGGAGAGACC.

This clone was recorded many times. The CDR3 end lies 3 residues beyond the end of the read and is filled in from the germline J gene. The J gene is TRBJ1-1, the V gene TRBV20-1; 8 positions match TRBD1. The CDR3 length is 19 residues. Germline V gene lookup returns CDR1 DFQATT and CDR2 SNEGSKA (reference sequence). After removal of 1 base from V and 3 bases from J, the junction contained 19 bases not matched to a gene. The CDR3 bases that were read are TGCAGTGCTAGAGCTTATAAGCAGGGGGCCTCTCTGGCGGACACTGAA. Translation gives CSARAYKQGASLADTE. The full CDR3 is CSARAYKQGASLADTEAFF.

This clone has at least ten counts. The read is 3 residues too short to cover the CDR3 end, so that end is filled in from the germline J gene. This chain links TRBV4-2 with TRBJ2-1; 10 bases are shared with TRBD2. V was clipped by 4 bases and J by 1 base; unmatched bases: 16. The CDR3 consists of 20 residues. CDR1 LGHNA and CDR2 YNFKEQ come from the germline V gene. The CDR3 spells CASSPRGGSSGGISYNEQFF. CDR3 bases read: TGTGCCAGCAGCCCGAGGGGGGGGTCTAGCGGGGGTATATCCTACAATGAG.

This clone was counted between two and nine times. Read sequence stops 3 residues before the CDR3 end, and the germline J gene provides the missing end. The chain joins TRBV19 to TRBJ2-1; 7 bases align to TRBD1. The ends lost 1 base at V and 1 base at J; junction bases unmatched: 1. The CDR3 spans 15 residues. The germline gives CDR1 LNHDA, CDR2 SQIVND (reference sequence). The sequenced part of the CDR3 DNA is TGTGCCAGTAGTATAGTACAGGGGTCCTACAATGAG. It is translated as CASSIVQGSYNE. The entire CDR3 protein reads CASSIVQGSYNEQFF.

This clone was recorded many times. The read ends 3 residues shy of where the CDR3 ends; the end is completed using the germline J gene. The chain joins TRBV11-2 to TRBJ1-6; D is undetermined. Germline CDR1 is SGHAT and CDR2 is FQNNGV. The CDR3 consists of 12 residues. Incomplete CDR3 DNA: TGTGCCAGCAGCTTAGATACTTCTCCC. This translates into CASSLDTSP. In full, the CDR3 reads CASSLDTSPLHF. The variable domain in full, completed from reference TRBV11-2 and TRBJ1-6, reads EAGVAQSPRYKIIEKRQSVAFWCNPISGHATLYWYQQILGQGPKLLIQFQNNGVVDDSQLPKDRFSAERLKGVDSTLKIQPAKLEDSAVYLCASSLDTSPLHFGNGTRLTVT.

This clone has ten or more counts. With the read ending 3 residues before the CDR3 end, the germline J gene is used to fill in that end. This rearrangement joins TRBV30 to TRBJ2-5; 8 bases match TRBD1. The CDR3 sequence is 15 residues long. V lost 3 bases, J lost 5 bases, and 11 bases stayed unmatched. Germline assignment: CDR1 GTSNPN and CDR2 SVGIG (reference sequence). The CDR3 sequence: CAWRRPGQVYETQYF. Partial CDR3 DNA: TGTGCCTGGAGGCGGCCGGGACAGGTATATGAGACC.

This clone has at least ten counts. Sequencing ends 3 residues short of the CDR3 end; the germline J gene provides the rest. The chain carries TRBV5-1 and TRBJ1-4, with D tentatively TRBD1 (6 bases). The CDR3 is 16 amino acids. Trimming stripped 4 bases from V and 0 bases from J, with 13 bases between. Germline assignment: CDR1 SGHRS and CDR2 YFSETQ. The CDR3 loop is CASSPGTLATNEKLFF. The DNA read from the CDR3 is TGCGCCAGCAGCCCCGGGACACTTGCAACTAATGAAAAA.

A few counts support this clone. The CDR3 end falls 3 residues outside the read, so it is completed with the germline J gene. The rearrangement links TRBV5-1 to TRBJ2-3; 13 nucleotides align to TRBD2. V shed 4 bases, J shed 2 bases, and the junction held 4 bases outside the gene matches. CDR1 and CDR2 from the germline V gene are SGHRS and YFSETQ. The CDR3 extends over 16 amino acids. CDR3 sequence reads: CASSTGLAGLTDTQYF. The part of the CDR3 DNA that was read is TGCGCCAGCAGCACGGGACTAGCGGGGCTCACAGATACG.

Turning to this clone: The read halts 3 residues ahead of the CDR3 end, with the missing end drawn from the germline J gene. The V and J genes are TRBV7-1 and TRBJ2-4; 10 positions match TRBD2. TRBV7-1 is reported as an ORF; its role is uncertain. CDR3 length: 20 amino acids. Germline trimming cut 3 bases from V and 0 bases from J; bases unmatched to any gene: 14. The CDR3 bases that were read are TGTGCCAGCAGCTCCCCCGGAGGAAGCGGGGGGGCGGGAGCCAAAAACATT. Translation: CASSSPGGSGGAGAKNI. The entire CDR3 protein reads CASSSPGGSGGAGAKNIQYF.

Of note for this clone: Read coverage stops 3 residues before the CDR3 terminus; the germline J gene supplies the remainder. The chain combines TRBV2 with TRBJ1-3; D is ambiguous. V lost 6 bases, J lost 0 bases, and 6 bases lay in between. The CDR3 runs to 13 residues. Looked up from germline, CDR1 is SNHLY and CDR2 is FYNNEI. The chain's CDR3 is CASSLSSGNTIYF. The sequenced part of the CDR3 DNA is TGTGCCAGCAGCCTTAGCTCTGGAAACACC.

As regards this clone: The CDR3 end is not reached by the read, which stops 3 residues before it; the germline J gene fills it in. The V gene is TRBV11-2, the J gene TRBJ2-1; 10 nucleotides agree with TRBD1. V dropped 4 bases and J dropped 6; count of bases not matched to a gene: 6. Germline lookup yields CDR1 SGHAT and CDR2 FQNNGV. The CDR3 covers 15 residues. The CDR3 protein is CASSSLGQGFNEQFF. CDR3 bases read: TGTGCCAGCAGCTCCCTGGGACAGGGGTTCAATGAG.

At least ten counts were recorded for this clone. Read data end 3 residues before the CDR3 end; the end is taken from the germline J gene. The chain recombines TRBV20-1 with TRBJ1-1, with 10 positions matching TRBD1. This CDR3 spans 15 amino acids. Germline-derived CDR1 and CDR2 are DFQATT and SNEGSKA (reference sequence). CDR3 DNA (partial): TGCAGTGCTCCCAAACCGGGACAGGGGCGGGGAGGG. This translates into CSAPKPGQGRGG. The entire CDR3 protein is CSAPKPGQGRGGAFF.

In its sample, this clone is medium-sized (0.01 to 0.1%). The read ends 3 residues shy of where the CDR3 ends; the end is completed using the germline J gene. This chain uses TRBV29-1 with TRBJ2-2; weak D call: TRBD2 (5 bases). This CDR3 is built from 12 residues. Trimming took 7 bases from V and 7 from J, leaving 13 bases between them. Germline loops: CDR1 SQVTM, CDR2 ANQGSEA. Here the CDR3 reads CSAGSGSGELFF. The covered CDR3 bases are TGCAGCGCTGGGTCGGGGAGCGGGGAG.

This clone has just a few counts. The CDR3 end falls 3 residues outside the read, so it is completed with the germline J gene. The V gene is TRBV30, the J gene TRBJ1-1; weak D call: TRBD1 (6 bases). The CDR3 loop spans 15 amino acids. Germline V gene lookup returns CDR1 GTSNPN and CDR2 SVGIG (reference sequence). The germline V and J ends were trimmed by 0 bases and 1 base, with 12 bases remaining between them. CDR3 protein: CAWSVQGTENTEAFF. CDR3 DNA, as far as it was read: TGTGCCTGGAGTGTACAGGGCACGGAGAACACTGAA. The complete variable domain, with remaining parts taken from reference TRBV30 and TRBJ1-1, reads SQTIHQWPATLVQPVGSPLSLECTVEGTSNPNLYWYRQAAGRGLQLLFYSVGIGQISSEVPQNLSASRPQDRQFILSSKKLLLSDSGFYLCAWSVQGTENTEAFFGQGTRLTVV.

In the case of this clone: The read halts 3 residues ahead of the CDR3 end, with the missing end drawn from the germline J gene. J is TRBJ2-3 and V is TRBV7-8; D is perhaps TRBD2 (6 bases). V was trimmed by 3 bases and J by 1 base, leaving 11 bases between them. The CDR3 consists of 15 residues. Germline V lookup: CDR1 SGHVS, CDR2 FQNEAQ. The part of the CDR3 DNA that was read is TGTGCCAGCAGCTTCCGAGGCGGGGGCACAGATACG. Its translation is CASSFRGGGTDT. The entire CDR3 protein reads CASSFRGGGTDTQYF.

This clone came up a few times. The read ends 3 residues early relative to the CDR3; the germline J gene fills the gap. The rearrangement joins TRBV18 to TRBJ1-6, with D possibly matching TRBD1 (5 bases). The CDR3 has 14 amino acids. Trimming shortened V by 3 bases and J by 10 bases, and 13 bases separated the two germline ends. Germline CDR1 KGHSH, CDR2 LQKENI. CDR3: CASSPVQGESPLHF. The CDR3 bases that were read are TGTGCCAGCTCACCGGTCCAGGGAGAGTCACCC. The full variable domain, in which reference TRBV18 and TRBJ1-6 provide the parts outside the CDR3, is NAGVMQNPRHLVRRRGQEARLRCSPMKGHSHVYWYRQLPEEGLKFMVYLQKENIIDESGMPKERFSAEFPKEGPSILRIQQVVRGDSAAYFCASSPVQGESPLHFGNGTRLTVT.

As concerns this clone: Read data end 3 residues before the CDR3 end; the end is taken from the germline J gene. The V and J genes are TRBV7-2 and TRBJ1-1; D unresolved. The V end lost 3 bases, the J end lost 0 bases, and 8 bases lay between the germline ends. Per germline, CDR1 SGHTA and CDR2 FQGNSA. This CDR3 has 14 residues. The covered CDR3 bases are TGTGCCAGCAGCTTGCGGCGGATGAACACTGAA. This gives the protein CASSLRRMNTE. The complete CDR3 sequence is CASSLRRMNTEAFF.